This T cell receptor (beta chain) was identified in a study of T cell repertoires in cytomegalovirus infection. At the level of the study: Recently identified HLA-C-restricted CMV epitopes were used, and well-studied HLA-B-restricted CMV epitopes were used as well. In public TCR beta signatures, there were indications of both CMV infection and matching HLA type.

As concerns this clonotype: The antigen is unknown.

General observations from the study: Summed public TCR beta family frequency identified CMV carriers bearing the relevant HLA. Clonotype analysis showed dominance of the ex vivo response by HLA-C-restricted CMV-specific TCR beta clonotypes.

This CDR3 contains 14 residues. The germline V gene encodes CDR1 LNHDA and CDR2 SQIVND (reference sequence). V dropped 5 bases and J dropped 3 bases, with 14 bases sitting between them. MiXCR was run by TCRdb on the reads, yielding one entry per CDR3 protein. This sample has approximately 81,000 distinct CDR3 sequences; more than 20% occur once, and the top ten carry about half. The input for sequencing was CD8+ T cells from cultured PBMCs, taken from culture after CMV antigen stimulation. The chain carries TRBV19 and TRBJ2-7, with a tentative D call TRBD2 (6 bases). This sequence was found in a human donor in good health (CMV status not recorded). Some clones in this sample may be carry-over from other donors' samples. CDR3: CASSPSLGGYEQYF. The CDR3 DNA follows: TGTGCCAGTAGTCCCTCCCTGGGGGGCTACGAGCAGTACTTC.